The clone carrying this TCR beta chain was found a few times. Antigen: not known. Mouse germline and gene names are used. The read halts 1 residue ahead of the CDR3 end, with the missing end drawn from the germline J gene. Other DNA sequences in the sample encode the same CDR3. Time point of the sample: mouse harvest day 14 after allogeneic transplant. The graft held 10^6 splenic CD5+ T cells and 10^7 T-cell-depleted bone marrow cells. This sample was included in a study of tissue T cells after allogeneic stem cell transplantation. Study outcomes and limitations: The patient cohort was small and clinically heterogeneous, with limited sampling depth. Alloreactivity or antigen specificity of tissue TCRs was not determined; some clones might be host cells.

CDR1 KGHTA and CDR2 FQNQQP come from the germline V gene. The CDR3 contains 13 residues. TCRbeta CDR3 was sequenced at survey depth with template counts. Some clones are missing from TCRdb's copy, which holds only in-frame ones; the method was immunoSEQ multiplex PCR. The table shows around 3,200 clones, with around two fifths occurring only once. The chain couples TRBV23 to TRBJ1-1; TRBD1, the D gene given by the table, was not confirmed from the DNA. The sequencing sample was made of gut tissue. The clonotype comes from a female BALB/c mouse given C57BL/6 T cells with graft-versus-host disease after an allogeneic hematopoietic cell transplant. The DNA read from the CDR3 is TGCTCCAGCAGTCAACCCGGGACAGCAGAAGTCTTC. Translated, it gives CSSSQPGTAEVF. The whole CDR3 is CSSSQPGTAEVFF.